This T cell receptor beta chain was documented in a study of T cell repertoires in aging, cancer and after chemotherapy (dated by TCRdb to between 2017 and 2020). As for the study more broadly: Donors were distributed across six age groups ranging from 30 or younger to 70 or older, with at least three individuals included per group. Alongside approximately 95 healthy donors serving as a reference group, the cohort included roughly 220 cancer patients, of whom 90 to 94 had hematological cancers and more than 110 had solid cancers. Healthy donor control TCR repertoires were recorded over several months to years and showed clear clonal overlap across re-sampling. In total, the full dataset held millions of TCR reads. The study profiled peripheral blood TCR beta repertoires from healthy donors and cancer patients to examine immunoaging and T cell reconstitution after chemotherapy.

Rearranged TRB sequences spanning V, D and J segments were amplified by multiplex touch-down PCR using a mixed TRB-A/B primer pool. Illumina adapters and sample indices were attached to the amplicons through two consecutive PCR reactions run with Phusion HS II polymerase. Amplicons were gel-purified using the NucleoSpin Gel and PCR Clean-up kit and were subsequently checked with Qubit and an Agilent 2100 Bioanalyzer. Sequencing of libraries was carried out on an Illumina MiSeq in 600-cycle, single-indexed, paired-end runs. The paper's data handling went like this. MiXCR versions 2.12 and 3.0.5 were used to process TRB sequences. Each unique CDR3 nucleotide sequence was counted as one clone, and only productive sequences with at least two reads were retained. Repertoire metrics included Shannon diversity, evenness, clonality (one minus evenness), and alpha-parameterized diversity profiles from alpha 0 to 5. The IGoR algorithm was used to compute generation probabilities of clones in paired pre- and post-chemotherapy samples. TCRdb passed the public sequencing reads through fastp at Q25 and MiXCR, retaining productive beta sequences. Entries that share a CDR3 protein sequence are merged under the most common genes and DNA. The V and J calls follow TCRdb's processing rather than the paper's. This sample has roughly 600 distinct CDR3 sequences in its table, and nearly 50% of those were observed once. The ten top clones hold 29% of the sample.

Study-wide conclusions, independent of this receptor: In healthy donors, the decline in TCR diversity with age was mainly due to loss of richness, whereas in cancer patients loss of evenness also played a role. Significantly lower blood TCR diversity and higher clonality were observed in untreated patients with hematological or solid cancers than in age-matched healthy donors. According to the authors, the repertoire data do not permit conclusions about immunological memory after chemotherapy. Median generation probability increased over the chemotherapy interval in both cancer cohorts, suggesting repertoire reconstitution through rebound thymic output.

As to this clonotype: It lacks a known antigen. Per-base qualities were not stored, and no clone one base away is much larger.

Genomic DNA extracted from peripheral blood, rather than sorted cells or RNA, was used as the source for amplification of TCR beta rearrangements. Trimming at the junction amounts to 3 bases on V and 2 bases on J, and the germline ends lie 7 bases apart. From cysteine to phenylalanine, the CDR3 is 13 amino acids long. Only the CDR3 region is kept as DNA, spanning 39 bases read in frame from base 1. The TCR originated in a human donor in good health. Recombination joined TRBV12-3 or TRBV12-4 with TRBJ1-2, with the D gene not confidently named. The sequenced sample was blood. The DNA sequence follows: TGTGCCAGCAGTTTTAGAAGCAACTATGGCTACACCTTC. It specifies CASSFRSNYGYTF.